These 9 T cell receptor beta chains were all obtained from the same sample, sequenced in a study of blood T cell repertoires in COVID-19 (TCRdb year 2020). The library relied on the immunoSEQ multiplex PCR assay. This is the immuneACCESS table as TCRdb keeps it, with only in-frame sequences that have V and J called. A part of the clones is gone; compared with another copy, unresolved V genes explain less than half, and the rest is unexplained. A total of 200,000 to 300,000 clones appear in this sample, roughly 88% of them only once. The ten largest account for around 6.6% of the sample. The sequencing sample was made of peripheral blood. Source of these receptors: a woman between 25 and 40 years old with COVID-19, enrolled during active disease.

The chain employs TRBV10-1 and TRBJ2-7, with 7 bases identical to TRBD1. The germline CDR1 and CDR2 sequences are WNHNN and SYGVQD (reference sequence). The ends lost 4 bases at V and 3 bases at J; junction bases unmatched: 3. This CDR3 spans 13 amino acids. CDR3 protein: CASSAGTDYEQYF. CDR3 DNA sequence: TGCGCCAGCAGTGCGGGGACAGACTACGAGCAGTACTTC.

The gene calls are TRBV6-6 and TRBJ1-2; no clear D gene. Trimming took 7 bases from V and 8 from J, leaving 17 bases between them. The CDR3 loop spans 13 amino acids. Germline V gene data show CDR1 as MNHNY and CDR2 as SVGAGI (reference sequence). For the CDR3, the DNA is TGTGCCAGCAACACGGGAAGGGAATGGGGCTACACCTTC. Protein sequence: CASNTGREWGYTF.

The chain joins TRBV28 to TRBJ1-2; D is possibly TRBD1 (6 bases). The germline gives CDR1 MDHEN, CDR2 SYDVKM. The CDR3 is made up of 15 amino acids. V shed 5 bases and J shed 8 bases, with 21 bases lying between them. In nucleotides, the CDR3 is TGTGCCAGCAGTCCCTCGTGGGGGGGGCTTGACGGCTACACCTTC. Amino acids: CASSPSWGGLDGYTF.

The chain uses TRBV6-4 and TRBJ2-3; the match to TRBD2 covers 8 bases. The junction had 3 bases not matched to a gene; V was cut back by 0 bases and J by 4 bases. The CDR3 has 15 residues. Germline V lookup: CDR1 MRHNA, CDR2 SNTAGT. CDR3 residues: CASSDSHGGADTQYF. The DNA for the CDR3 is TGTGCCAGCAGTGACTCGCACGGGGGGGCAGATACGCAGTATTTT.

The chain uses TRBV6-5 and TRBJ2-3; 9 bases match TRBD2. The V and J ends lost 11 bases and 8 bases, in that order; junction bases with no gene match: 17. The CDR3 covers 15 residues. Germline V gene lookup returns CDR1 MNHEY and CDR2 SVGAGI. The CDR3 reads CASTDRGRAGGTQYF. The CDR3, as DNA: TGTGCCTCTACGGACCGCGGGAGGGCCGGAGGTACGCAGTATTTT.

The chain recombines TRBV7-2 with TRBJ2-1; TRBD2 matches at 7 bases. CDR3 size: 16 residues. Germline values: CDR1 SGHTA, CDR2 FQGNSA. The V gene end was trimmed by 4 bases and the J gene end by 3 bases; junction bases not matched to a gene: 9. The CDR3 DNA sequence: TGTGCCAGCAGCTCGGTAGCGGGCGTATTCTACAATGAGCAGTTCTTC. Amino acids: CASSSVAGVFYNEQFF.

This clone appeared a single time. The chain joins TRBV9 to TRBJ2-5; TRBD2 matches at 7 bases. CDR3 size: 14 residues. CDR1 SGDLS and CDR2 YYNGEE come from the germline V gene. The J segment lost 5 bases and the V segment lost 4 bases, leaving 8 bases of the junction unmatched. The CDR3: CASSSGDYAETQYF. The CDR3 bases are TGTGCCAGCAGCTCCGGGGACTATGCCGAGACCCAGTACTTC.

This clone was detected once. The chain employs TRBV3-1 (or the pseudogene TRBV3-2) and TRBJ1-4; 9 bases map to TRBD1. Per the germline V gene, CDR1 is LGHDT and CDR2 is YNNKEL (reference sequence). V gave up 6 bases and J gave up 7 bases; unmatched junction bases: 6. The CDR3 covers 14 residues. The CDR3 region is CASRTGGAGEKLFF. The CDR3 coding sequence is TGTGCCAGCAGAACAGGGGGCGCAGGTGAAAAACTGTTTTTT.

The rearrangement uses TRBV7-8 and TRBJ2-3; perhaps TRBD2 as D (6 bases). V lost 4 bases to trimming and J lost 0 bases, with 14 bases between them. The CDR3 consists of 16 residues. The germline V gene has CDR1 SGHVS and CDR2 FQNEAQ. CDR3 amino acids: CASSSSGGTSTDTQYF. The CDR3 nucleotides read TGTGCCAGCAGCTCCTCTGGGGGGACTAGCACAGATACGCAGTATTTT.